The sample holds many counts of the clone carrying this T cell receptor (beta chain). In the original workflow: Scientists estimated how many nucleated cells there were by amplifying reference gene primers. TCRdb's copy holds only in-frame clones and misses some; the assay was immunoSEQ multiplex PCR. V and J calls and clone size come straight from that table; D and trimming were deduced from the DNA. The table records over 110,000 clones, 80% of them present only once. The entry originates in a study of blood T cell repertoires in COVID-19. About the research overall: T cells, B-cell-depleted T cells, or PBMCs supplied cDNA or gDNA.

CDR1 and CDR2 (germline): SGHRS, YFSETQ. Trimming shortened V by 0 bases and J by 4 bases, and 10 bases separated the two germline ends. There are 14 residues in the CDR3. The sample comprised peripheral blood. This TCR was sampled from a man between 65 and 79 years old who had recovered from COVID-19. This sequence joins TRBV5-1 and TRBJ2-5, with a weak D call TRBD2 (6 bases). The CDR3 loop reads CASSLVASAETQYF. CDR3 nucleotides: TGCGCCAGCAGCTTGGTGGCTAGCGCAGAGACCCAGTACTTC.